The source of this T cell receptor beta chain is a study of cytomegalovirus exposure and HLA in healthy donors. Whole-study findings and limits: In an earlier analysis, productive rearrangement rates for most beta V segments clustered near 87% or 30%.

Trimming cost V 2 bases and J 2 bases, with 11 bases left between them. The CDR3 covers 15 residues. The V gene's germline CDR1 is SGHTA and CDR2 FQGNSA. It was with 60 Vbeta and 13 Jbeta primers that the PCR ran. Using immunoSEQ multiplex PCR, the repertoire was profiled, and TCRdb retains in-frame clones only, with some absent. The sample records about 160,000 clones, roughly 76% being singletons. Notes on this clone: What it recognizes is unknown.

The TCR comes from a woman between 45 and 65 years old in good health and CMV-seronegative. Sequences were obtained from PBMCs. The chain has TRBV7-2 and TRBJ2-3; weak D call: TRBD1 (5 bases). Here the CDR3 reads CASSLLGHFTDTQYF. CDR3 bases: TGTGCCAGCAGCTTATTAGGACACTTCACAGATACGCAGTATTTT.